This T cell receptor beta chain appears in the sequencing data of a study of regulatory T cells in long-lasting Graves disease. Study-level findings and limits: There was favoring of TRBV28, TRBJ1-2 and TRBJ2-5 in persistent disease. Limited sample numbers may have lowered accuracy.

The sample holds many counts of this clonotype. Its antigen is unknown. Time point described: newly diagnosed GD, antithyroid drugs for less than 3 months. Following extraction of RNA from PBMCs, that RNA was used to make the TCR library. Trimming removed 5 bases from V and 6 bases from J, with 13 bases in between. Germline V gene lookup returns CDR1 MNHEY and CDR2 SMNVEV (reference sequence). The CDR3 runs 14 residues. Arm-PCR with iRepertoire HTBI primers amplified the CDR3 regions for these TCR beta libraries. A single record per CDR3 protein comes from TCRdb applying MiXCR to the multiplex PCR reads. The sample carries over 450,000 distinct CDR3 sequences, about 12% recorded once. This sample also belongs to another study, concerning T cells in Graves' hyperthyroidism and ophthalmopathy. That work adds: Newly diagnosed hyperthyroidism patients aged 18 to 65 years had disease lasting under 2 months. The model's output predicted ophthalmopathy at a median of 6.5 months prior to onset.

The sequencing used peripheral blood mononuclear cells (PBMCs), collected at new diagnosis, from a patient treated with antithyroid drugs. The chain links TRBV27 to TRBJ2-2; a weak D match, TRBD1 (5 bases). This receptor was obtained from a woman in her 30s with Graves disease. The CDR3 is CASSAGHPAGELFF. The DNA of the CDR3 is TGTGCCAGCAGTGCCGGACATCCCGCCGGGGAGCTGTTTTTT.